The rows below give T cell receptor beta chains drawn from one sample of a study of T cell responses to AZD1222 COVID-19 vaccine. Using immunoSEQ multiplex PCR, the repertoire was profiled, and TCRdb retains in-frame clones only, with some absent. The sample includes about 160,000 clones, roughly 90% of them seen just once. Here the sequenced sample was peripheral blood, taken 28 days after the second AZD1222 dose. These receptors came from an adult who received the AZD1222 COVID-19 vaccine. CDR3s include the opening cysteine and the closing phenylalanine or tryptophan. The order of the fields is V gene, D gene, J gene, clone size, CDR3 DNA, CDR3 protein. D genes are given only for firm matches. Clone size is not always given. Where it is, it says once, few, many or a class for expanded clones.

V gene: TRBV6-5; D gene: -; J gene: TRBJ1-2; clone size: once; CDR3 DNA: TGTGCCAGCAGCTTAGGACAGGGCTACACCTTC; CDR3 protein: CASSLGQGYTF
V gene: TRBV5-1; D gene: TRBD1; J gene: TRBJ2-1; clone size: -; CDR3 DNA: TGCGCCAGCAGCTTGGCCGGGACAGGGTCCTACAATGAGCAGTTCTTC; CDR3 protein: CASSLAGTGSYNEQFF
V gene: TRBV6-5; D gene: -; J gene: TRBJ1-6; clone size: -; CDR3 DNA: TGTGCCAGCAGTAGGCGGGCCCCAGATAATTCACCCCTCCACTTT; CDR3 protein: CASSRRAPDNSPLHF
V gene: TRBV30; D gene: -; J gene: TRBJ2-1; clone size: -; CDR3 DNA: TGTGCCTGGAGTGTGTTGGGAGGCAATGAGCAGTTCTTC; CDR3 protein: CAWSVLGGNEQFF
V gene: TRBV18; D gene: -; J gene: TRBJ1-5; clone size: -; CDR3 DNA: TGTGCCAGCTCCCCCGACACCCTGCTCAGAAATCAGCCCCAGCATTTT; CDR3 protein: CASSPDTLLRNQPQHF
V gene: TRBV11-2; D gene: -; J gene: TRBJ2-7; clone size: -; CDR3 DNA: TGTGCCAGCAGCTTAGATAGAGGACTCTACGAGCAGTACTTC; CDR3 protein: CASSLDRGLYEQYF
V gene: TRBV5-4; D gene: -; J gene: TRBJ2-2; clone size: -; CDR3 DNA: TGTGCCAGCAGCTTGCCCCTAGGGGCCGGGGAGCTGTTTTTT; CDR3 protein: CASSLPLGAGELFF
V gene: TRBV7-2; D gene: -; J gene: TRBJ1-2; clone size: -; CDR3 DNA: TGTGCCAGCAGCTGGGGGGGCAGTCTCTATGGCTACACCTTC; CDR3 protein: CASSWGGSLYGYTF
V gene: TRBV7-9; D gene: -; J gene: TRBJ1-3; clone size: -; CDR3 DNA: TGTGCCAGCAGCAGCTTCCAAGAAAACACCATATATTTT; CDR3 protein: CASSSFQENTIYF
V gene: TRBV24-1; D gene: TRBD1; J gene: TRBJ2-2; clone size: -; CDR3 DNA: TGTGCCACCAGTGACCCGGACAGGGCCACCGGGGAGCTGTTTTTT; CDR3 protein: CATSDPDRATGELFF
V gene: TRBV7-8; D gene: -; J gene: TRBJ1-4; clone size: -; CDR3 DNA: TGTGCCAGCAGCTTAGGGCAGGGTGGAGGTGAAAAACTGTTTTTT; CDR3 protein: CASSLGQGGGEKLFF
V gene: TRBV10-3; D gene: -; J gene: TRBJ1-2; clone size: -; CDR3 DNA: TGTGCCACCGGTACGACAGAGGTGTTCTATGGCTACACCTTC; CDR3 protein: CATGTTEVFYGYTF
V gene: TRBV10-3; D gene: -; J gene: TRBJ2-3; clone size: -; CDR3 DNA: TGTGCCATCAGTGTGAGGGATACGCAGTATTTT; CDR3 protein: CAISVRDTQYF
V gene: TRBV7-2; D gene: -; J gene: TRBJ1-6; clone size: few; CDR3 DNA: TGTGCCAGCAGCTTAGGACCGAGCCATAATTCACCCCTCCACTTT; CDR3 protein: CASSLGPSHNSPLHF
V gene: TRBV2; D gene: -; J gene: TRBJ2-7; clone size: -; CDR3 DNA: TGTGCCAGCATGGACCGCGGGGGCGCGGGGGAGCAGTACTTC; CDR3 protein: CASMDRGGAGEQYF
V gene: TRBV7-3; D gene: TRBD2; J gene: TRBJ2-3; clone size: -; CDR3 DNA: TGTGCCAGCAGCTCCGGGGGGTCGCGCACAGATACGCAGTATTTT; CDR3 protein: CASSSGGSRTDTQYF
V gene: TRBV12-3/TRBV12-4; D gene: -; J gene: TRBJ1-4; clone size: -; CDR3 DNA: TGTGCCAGCAGTTTAGCGTCTAATGAAAAACTGTTTTTT; CDR3 protein: CASSLASNEKLFF
V gene: TRBV10-3; D gene: TRBD1; J gene: TRBJ1-5; clone size: -; CDR3 DNA: TGTGCCATCAGTTCGGGGACAGGAGATCAGCCCCAGCATTTT; CDR3 protein: CAISSGTGDQPQHF
V gene: TRBV7-9; D gene: -; J gene: TRBJ2-1; clone size: -; CDR3 DNA: TGTGCCAGCAGCCCCTACAGGGTTGGGAACAATGAGCAGTTCTTC; CDR3 protein: CASSPYRVGNNEQFF
V gene: TRBV11-2; D gene: TRBD1; J gene: TRBJ2-5; clone size: -; CDR3 DNA: TGTGCCAGCAGCCTAGGACAGGGTGGGACCCAGTACTTC; CDR3 protein: CASSLGQGGTQYF
V gene: TRBV5-5; D gene: TRBD2; J gene: TRBJ2-5; clone size: -; CDR3 DNA: TGTGCCAGCAGCCCCTCACTAGGGCGAGCGGGGGCTGGGTACTTC; CDR3 protein: CASSPSLGRAGAGYF
V gene: TRBV5-4; D gene: -; J gene: TRBJ1-6; clone size: -; CDR3 DNA: TGTGCCAGCAGCTTGGACGGGCCGGGACCCCTCCACTTT; CDR3 protein: CASSLDGPGPLHF
V gene: TRBV7-9; D gene: -; J gene: TRBJ2-7; clone size: -; CDR3 DNA: TGTGCCAGCAGCCAAGGAGACGAGCAGTACTTC; CDR3 protein: CASSQGDEQYF
V gene: TRBV23-1; D gene: -; J gene: TRBJ1-1; clone size: -; CDR3 DNA: TGCGCCAGCAGTCACGCGGACAAGAACACTGAAGCTTTCTTT; CDR3 protein: CASSHADKNTEAFF
V gene: TRBV5-6; D gene: -; J gene: TRBJ2-1; clone size: -; CDR3 DNA: TGTGCCAGCAGCTGGAAACCGGGACAAATAACTAATGAGCAGTTCTTC; CDR3 protein: CASSWKPGQITNEQFF
V gene: TRBV18; D gene: TRBD1; J gene: TRBJ1-1; clone size: -; CDR3 DNA: TGTGCCAGCTCAGCCGGACAGGGGTACGGCACTGAAGCTTTCTTT; CDR3 protein: CASSAGQGYGTEAFF
V gene: TRBV30; D gene: -; J gene: TRBJ2-7; clone size: -; CDR3 DNA: TGTGCCTGGAGTGTTACCGCCTACGAGCAGTACTTC; CDR3 protein: CAWSVTAYEQYF